Following are 21 T cell receptor beta chains from one sample sequenced in a study of blood T cell repertoires in COVID-19. TCRdb's copy holds only in-frame clones and misses some; the assay was immunoSEQ multiplex PCR. The sample carries about 100,000 clones, about 90% recorded once. Source material: peripheral blood. These receptor sequences come from a young man with COVID-19, enrolled during active disease.

This clone showed up just once. V is TRBV5-4 and J is TRBJ2-1, with TRBD1 identical over 11 bases. Unmatched junction bases numbered 3, after V lost 4 bases and J lost 3 bases. The CDR3 extends over 15 amino acids. Germline values: CDR1 SGHNT, CDR2 YYREEE (reference sequence). The CDR3 is CASSDGTGGYNEQFF. The CDR3 DNA follows: TGTGCCAGCAGCGACGGGACAGGGGGCTACAATGAGCAGTTCTTC.

This chain uses TRBV9 with TRBJ2-3, with a tentative D call TRBD1 (6 bases). Germline V gives CDR1 SGDLS, CDR2 YYNGEE. This CDR3 has 14 amino acids. V was trimmed by 4 bases and J by 6 bases, leaving 15 bases between them. The CDR3 spells CASSQGYLGDTQYF. The DNA of the CDR3 is TGTGCCAGCAGCCAGGGGTATTTAGGGGATACGCAGTATTTT. Full variable domain (remainder filled in from reference TRBV9 and TRBJ2-3): DSGVTQTPKHLITATGQRVTLRCSPRSGDLSVYWYQQSLDQGLQFLIQYYNGEERAKGNILERFSAQQFPDLHSELNLSSLELGDSALYFCASSQGYLGDTQYFGPGTRLTVL.

The chain employs TRBV4-2 and TRBJ2-1; tentatively, D is TRBD1 (6 bases). The germline CDR1 and CDR2 sequences are LGHNA and YNFKEQ. V dropped 2 bases and J dropped 6 bases, with 11 bases sitting between them. CDR3 length equals 14 residues. This CDR3 is CASSQMTGFNEQFF. The CDR3 DNA reads TGTGCCAGCAGCCAAATGACAGGTTTCAATGAGCAGTTCTTC.

The chain links TRBV15 to TRBJ2-2, with 7 nucleotides matching TRBD1. The J segment lost 3 bases and the V segment lost 3 bases, leaving 7 bases of the junction unmatched. The CDR3 covers 16 residues. Germline V gene sequence: CDR1 LNHNV, CDR2 YYDKDF (reference sequence). CDR3 nucleotides: TGTGCCACCAGCAGCACGAGGGGGCTCGACACCGGGGAGCTGTTTTTT. Translated: CATSSTRGLDTGELFF. The full variable domain, with the rest looked up from reference TRBV15 and TRBJ2-2, is DAMVIQNPRYQVTQFGKPVTLSCSQTLNHNVMYWYQQKSSQAPKLLFHYYDKDFNNEADTPDNFQSRRPNTSFCFLDIRSPGLGDTAMYLCATSSTRGLDTGELFFGEGSRLTVL.

V gene TRBV24-1 combines with J gene TRBJ2-1; TRBD1 agrees at 7 bases. Trimming at V came to 5 bases and at J to 3 bases, leaving 9 bases not matched to a gene. CDR1 is KGHDR, CDR2 SFDVKD, per germline. This CDR3 has 16 residues. The CDR3 reads CATSGRGQTSYNEQFF. In DNA form, the CDR3 reads TGTGCCACCAGTGGCCGGGGACAGACGAGCTACAATGAGCAGTTCTTC.

Turning to this clone: A junction end diverges from the germline sequence, so it may reflect a read error. This chain connects TRBV4-1 to TRBJ1-4, with 8 bases that match TRBD1. CDR1 is MGHRA, CDR2 YSYEKL, per germline. The CDR3 has 18 residues. Written as DNA, the CDR3 is TGCGCCCGCAGCCGCCCCGGGAGGACAGGGATTTGGGGTGAAAAACTGCTTTTT. Its protein is CARSRPGRTGIWGEKLLF.

The gene calls are TRBV14 and TRBJ2-5; 12 bases are shared with TRBD2. The V and J ends lost 5 bases and 2 bases, in that order; junction bases with no gene match: 3. The CDR3 extends over 15 amino acids. The V gene's germline CDR1 is SGHDN and CDR2 FVKESK. CDR3 bases: TGTGCCAGCAGCGAACTAGCGGGAGGACAAGAGACCCAGTACTTC. It is translated as CASSELAGGQETQYF.

This sequence joins TRBV4-1 and TRBJ1-1; D perhaps matches TRBD1 (6 bases). The V gene lost 4 bases and the J gene lost 0 bases, with 9 bases spanning the gap. In germline, CDR1 is MGHRA, CDR2 YSYEKL. The CDR3 totals 14 residues. The CDR3 DNA sequence: TGCGCCAGCAGCCCGACAGGCTTGAACACTGAAGCTTTCTTT. It is translated as CASSPTGLNTEAFF.

Comment on this clone: This same CDR3 is encoded by further DNA sequences in the sample. The J gene is TRBJ2-7, the V gene TRBV12-3 or TRBV12-4; D not certain. V was shortened by 4 bases and J by 4 bases, with 5 bases between the two germline ends. The CDR3 has 11 amino acids. CDR3 loop: CASSYNYEQYF. The DNA for the CDR3 is TGTGCCAGCAGTTATAATTACGAGCAGTACTTC.

The J gene is TRBJ2-7, the V gene TRBV11-2, with 8 bases that match TRBD1. V lost 1 base and J lost 3; bases outside the gene matches: 11. The CDR3 runs 17 residues. CDR1 SGHAT and CDR2 FQNNGV come from the germline V gene. The CDR3, as DNA: TGTGCCAGCAGCTTAGGACAGGGGATTGTTATGGGCTACGAGCAGTACTTC. Translating it yields CASSLGQGIVMGYEQYF.

The chain joins TRBV3-1 (or the pseudogene TRBV3-2) to TRBJ1-2; D gene uncertain. The CDR3 totals 14 residues. CDR1 and CDR2 from the germline V gene are LGHDT and YNNKEL (reference sequence). V lost 1 base to trimming and J lost 4 bases, with 10 bases between them. The CDR3 protein is CASSQGHGSYGYTF. The DNA for the CDR3 is TGTGCCAGCAGCCAAGGACACGGGAGCTATGGCTACACCTTC.

In its sample, this clone was seen once. The chain joins TRBV19 to TRBJ1-1; D gene uncertain. The germline V gene encodes CDR1 LNHDA and CDR2 SQIVND (reference sequence). V lost 1 base and J lost 3, with 18 bases in between. The CDR3 consists of 17 residues. CDR3 residues: CASSIGLAPRRDTEAFF. Here the CDR3 DNA reads TGTGCCAGTAGTATAGGACTCGCCCCCCGGCGGGACACTGAAGCTTTCTTT.

The chain combines TRBV9 with TRBJ1-2; TRBD1 agrees at 7 bases. Germline loops: CDR1 SGDLS, CDR2 YYNGEE. CDR3 length equals 14 residues. CDR3 loop: CASSTGQTNYGYTF. CDR3 nucleotides: TGTGCTTCTTCGACGGGACAGACCAACTATGGCTACACCTTC.

The V call is TRBV11-3, the J call TRBJ2-1, with 10 bases fitting TRBD1. Trimming removed 5 bases from V and 2 bases from J; junction bases left unmatched: 3. The V gene's germline CDR1 is SGHNT and CDR2 YENEEA. This CDR3 has 15 amino acids. DNA of the CDR3: TGTGCCAGCAGCCTGGGACAGGGGACCTACAATGAGCAGTTCTTC. Translated, it gives CASSLGQGTYNEQFF.

CDR3 region: CASSLGDRGLGYTF. As DNA, the CDR3 is TGTGCCAGCAGCTTAGGGGACAGGGGGCTTGGCTACACCTTC. The chain is built from TRBV7-2 and TRBJ1-2; 12 positions agree with TRBD1. Per the germline V gene, CDR1 is SGHTA and CDR2 is FQGNSA. This CDR3 is built from 14 residues. J was trimmed by 7 bases and V by 1 base; bases with no gene match: 1. Variable domain in full (rest from reference TRBV7-2 and TRBJ1-2): GAGVSQSPSNKVTEKGKDVELRCDPISGHTALYWYRQSLGQGLEFLIYFQGNSAPDKSGLPSDRFSAERTGGSVSTLTIQRTQQEDSAVYLCASSLGDRGLGYTFGSGTRLTVV.

In its sample, this clone was seen a few times. The chain combines TRBV15 with TRBJ1-5, with 8 bases matching TRBD1. The CDR3 is made up of 16 amino acids. Germline V CDR1 and CDR2: LNHNV, YYDKDF (reference sequence). V lost 0 bases and J lost 7; bases outside the gene matches: 8. The CDR3 nucleotides read TGTGCCACCAGCAGAGATCGGATTGGGGACAGGCAGCCCCAGCATTTT. This encodes CATSRDRIGDRQPQHF.

The chain couples TRBV4-1 to TRBJ1-3, with D tentatively TRBD1 (6 bases). This CDR3 has 17 residues. Germline values: CDR1 MGHRA, CDR2 YSYEKL. V was trimmed by 0 bases and J by 7 bases, leaving 19 bases between them. The chain's CDR3 is CASSQDPGQGSLNTIYF. CDR3 coding DNA: TGCGCCAGCAGCCAAGATCCCGGGCAGGGGTCCCTTAACACCATATATTTT.

V and J are TRBV27 and TRBJ2-3; no firm D call. This CDR3 contains 15 residues. Trimming removed 4 bases at V and 4 bases at J, with 15 bases between. Looked up from germline, CDR1 is MNHEY and CDR2 is SMNVEV (reference sequence). CDR3 nucleotides: TGTGCCAGCAGTTCCAGGTCCAACTCGCCAGATACGCAGTATTTT. Translated: CASSSRSNSPDTQYF.

Concerning this clone: Other DNA variants within this sample encode the same CDR3. The chain links TRBV7-2 to TRBJ2-7; 8 bases line up with TRBD1. J gave up 3 bases and V 0 bases, and 1 base lay outside the gene matches. In germline, CDR1 is SGHTA, CDR2 FQGNSA. The CDR3 sequence is 14 residues long. The CDR3 is CASSLAGQGYEQYF. DNA for the CDR3: TGTGCCAGCAGCTTAGCTGGACAGGGCTACGAGCAGTACTTC.

In its sample, this clone was seen a few times. This chain links TRBV4-3 with TRBJ2-7; 13 bases match TRBD2. The germline V gene has CDR1 LGHNA and CDR2 YSLEER. The V segment lost 4 bases and the J segment 3 bases; nucleotides outside the gene matches: 3. The CDR3 is made up of 15 amino acids. The CDR3 coding sequence is TGCGCCAGCAGCCTCTGGACTAGCGGGAGCTACGAGCAGTACTTC. It yields the protein CASSLWTSGSYEQYF.

This chain connects TRBV2 to TRBJ1-1; 7 bases line up with TRBD1. V was clipped by 8 bases and J by 2 bases; unmatched bases: 5. Germline loops: CDR1 SNHLY, CDR2 FYNNEI. The CDR3 runs 13 residues. As DNA, the CDR3 is TGTGCCAGCTCGTACAGGGGTAACACTGAAGCTTTCTTT. Translation: CASSYRGNTEAFF.